The clone carrying this T cell receptor (beta chain) occurred many times. Antigen: not known. This entry is derived from a study of T cells in Graves' hyperthyroidism and ophthalmopathy. Amplification yielded TCR beta CDR3 regions, with RNA transcripts as the source. During a first-round RT-PCR of the TCR CDR3, the HTBI primer set was used. MiXCR, applied by TCRdb to the multiplex PCR reads, yields one record per CDR3 protein. The table lists fewer than 350,000 distinct CDR3 sequences, 13% of them singletons. V shed 1 base, J shed 7 bases, and the junction held 8 bases outside the gene matches. CDR1 is GTSNPN, CDR2 SVGIG, per germline (reference sequence). The CDR3 is 14 amino acids. Study results and caveats: Appearing also in blood were most of the thyroid clonotypes expanded above 0.001.

This chain uses TRBV30 with TRBJ2-7; 9 nucleotides line up with TRBD2. The TCR was taken from a woman aged 30 to 39 with Graves' hyperthyroidism that later progressed to Graves' ophthalmopathy. The specimen was blood. The CDR3 loop reads CAWSGGAGGSEQYF. The CDR3 DNA reads as TGTGCCTGGAGTGGCGGAGCGGGAGGTTCAGAGCAGTACTTC.